Below, 17 T cell receptor beta chains from the same sample are listed, as sequenced in a study of response to subunit inactivated influenza vaccine. TCRdb independently ran MiXCR on the RT-PCR reads; one entry per CDR3 protein. The sample gives 500,000 to 600,000 distinct CDR3 sequences, roughly 12% of which show up once; around 10% is in the top ten. The sample was also reused in another study, on T cells expressing NK-cell markers. From that report: As the method of synthesis, 5'RACE template switching with UMIs yielded TCR beta cDNA.

The material sequenced was PBMCs from blood, taken on the day of vaccination. These receptors originate from a man over 45 who received an inactivated influenza vaccine.

This clonotype was observed a handful of times. The chain is built from TRBV7-6 and TRBJ2-1, with D possibly being TRBD1 (6 bases). Germline assignment: CDR1 SGHVS and CDR2 FNYEAQ. The CDR3 totals 13 residues. V lost 5 bases, J lost 8 bases, and 13 bases lay in between. CDR3 sequence (DNA): TGTGCCAGCAGCGCGGCCCAGGGGTATGAGCAGTTCTTC. As protein: CASSAAQGYEQFF.

This clonotype came up many times. CDR3 loop: CATATGVNTEAFF. DNA for the CDR3: TGTGCCACGGCGACAGGGGTCAACACTGAAGCTTTCTTT. V gene TRBV24-1 combines with J gene TRBJ1-1; 8 positions match TRBD1. The CDR3 runs 13 residues. Germline lookup yields CDR1 KGHDR and CDR2 SFDVKD. The V gene end was trimmed by 10 bases and the J gene end by 2 bases; junction bases not matched to a gene: 5.

This clonotype was detected only once. At one boundary the junction diverges from the germline segment, which might be a read error. J is TRBJ1-5 and V is TRBV27; D ambiguous. The CDR3 is 14 residues long. Germline CDR1 reads MNHEY; CDR2 reads SMNVEV (reference sequence). The CDR3 protein is CDSSLRHSNQPQHF. CDR3 coding DNA: TGTGACAGCAGTCTTCGCCATAGCAATCAGCCCCAGCATTTT.

The V gene is TRBV12-3 or TRBV12-4, the J gene TRBJ2-1, with 12 bases fitting TRBD2. Germline trimming cut 7 bases from V and 6 bases from J; bases unmatched to any gene: 4. This CDR3 region has 14 residues. CDR3 protein: CASTRTSGINEQFF. CDR3 nucleotide sequence: TGTGCCAGCACCCGGACTAGCGGGATCAATGAGCAGTTCTTC.

This clonotype was counted between two and nine times. This chain connects TRBV14 to TRBJ1-6; the D is unclear. Trimming removed 0 bases from V and 10 bases from J, with 10 bases in between. Germline V lookup: CDR1 SGHDN, CDR2 FVKESK. The CDR3 totals 14 residues. Written as DNA, the CDR3 is TGTGCCAGCAGCCAAGAGATCAGACTCTCACCCCTCCACTTT. Residues: CASSQEIRLSPLHF.

This clonotype was detected a few times. The V gene is TRBV20-1, the J gene TRBJ2-5, with D tentatively TRBD1 (5 bases). CDR3 length: 15 amino acids. Deletions cut 0 bases from V and 4 bases from J, with 15 bases between. Germline-derived CDR1 and CDR2 are DFQATT and SNEGSKA (reference sequence). CDR3 nucleotide sequence: TGCAGTGCTAGAGATTGGGGCCCCAAGGGAGAGACCCAGTACTTC. Translation gives CSARDWGPKGETQYF.

V and J are TRBV28 and TRBJ2-1; the match to TRBD1 covers 10 bases. The CDR3 runs 15 residues. V shed 3 bases and J 4 bases; nucleotides not matched to a gene: 3. In germline, CDR1 is MDHEN, CDR2 SYDVKM. CDR3 coding DNA: TGTGCCAGCAGTTTGCAGGACAGGGGGTACAATGAGCAGTTCTTC. Translating gives CASSLQDRGYNEQFF.

The V gene is TRBV4-3, the J gene TRBJ2-3, with TRBD2 identical over 8 bases. Germline V gene lookup returns CDR1 LGHNA and CDR2 YSLEER. The J segment lost 0 bases and the V segment lost 4 bases, leaving 18 bases of the junction unmatched. CDR3 length: 20 amino acids. The CDR3 nucleotides are TGCGCCAGCAGCCCCCGAGGGGCAGCGGGGGAAACCTCTAGCACAGATACGCAGTATTTT. This translates into CASSPRGAAGETSSTDTQYF.

The gene calls are TRBV28 and TRBJ1-1, with D maybe TRBD1 (5 bases). The CDR3 loop spans 15 amino acids. The germline gives CDR1 MDHEN, CDR2 SYDVKM. Trimming pared 6 bases from V and 0 bases from J, leaving 14 bases between. The CDR3 coding sequence is TGTGCCAGCAGATCGGACACCTACCTGAACACTGAAGCTTTCTTT. Its translation: CASRSDTYLNTEAFF.

This chain joins TRBV7-8 and TRBJ2-1, with 8 bases fitting TRBD1. V was clipped by 5 bases and J by 9 bases; unmatched bases: 6. The CDR3 is 13 amino acids. CDR1 and CDR2 from the germline V gene are SGHVS and FQNEAQ. The CDR3 sequence is CASSRIRGLEQFF. DNA for the CDR3: TGTGCCAGCAGCCGAATCAGGGGGCTTGAGCAGTTCTTC. Based on the CDR3 plus reference TRBV7-8 and TRBJ2-1, the full variable domain is GAGVSQSPRYKVAKRGQDVALRCDPISGHVSLFWYQQALGQGPEFLTYFQNEAQLDKSGLPSDRFFAERPEGSVSTLKIQRTQQEDSAVYLCASSRIRGLEQFFGPGTRLTVL.

Ten or more counts support this clonotype. The CDR3 region has the DNA TGTGCCAGCAGCGGAGCGGGGGTTCACACCGGGGAGCTGTTTTTT. It specifies CASSGAGVHTGELFF. This sequence joins TRBV5-6 and TRBJ2-2, with TRBD2 matching 8 bases. V was pared by 4 bases and J by 3 bases, with 5 bases of the junction left unmatched. This CDR3 is built from 15 residues. Germline V lookup: CDR1 SGHDT, CDR2 YYEEEE.

The rearrangement joins TRBV10-3 to TRBJ2-7, with 11 bases lining up with TRBD2. The CDR3 runs to 13 residues. Trimming at V came to 6 bases and at J to 7 bases, leaving 5 bases not matched to a gene. The germline V gene encodes CDR1 ENHRY and CDR2 SYGVKD. The CDR3 spells CAIRTSGRGEQYF. CDR3 DNA: TGTGCCATCAGAACTAGCGGGAGAGGGGAGCAGTACTTC.

This chain links TRBV5-1 with TRBJ2-2, with TRBD1 identical over 8 bases. The V segment lost 4 bases and the J segment 3 bases; nucleotides outside the gene matches: 5. Germline V gives CDR1 SGHRS, CDR2 YFSETQ. The CDR3 is 15 amino acids. CDR3 protein: CASSRTGRDTGELFF. In DNA, the CDR3 is TGCGCCAGCAGCCGGACAGGGCGCGACACCGGGGAGCTGTTTTTT.

The chain joins TRBV27 to TRBJ1-1; a possible D gene is TRBD1 (6 bases). The CDR3 totals 13 residues. Trimming removed 7 bases at V and 5 bases at J, with 14 bases between. Looked up from germline, CDR1 is MNHEY and CDR2 is SMNVEV (reference sequence). Here the CDR3 DNA reads TGTGCCAGCACCCCCCAGGGGAGTACTGAAGCTTTCTTT. It codes for CASTPQGSTEAFF.

This clonotype appeared a few times. This chain uses TRBV5-1 with TRBJ1-2; possibly TRBD1 for D (6 bases). CDR1 is SGHRS and CDR2 is YFSETQ in the germline V gene. With 5 bases removed from V and 5 bases from J, the gap between germline ends came to 16 bases. The CDR3 contains 14 residues. CDR3 residues: CASSPTGTTYGYTF. For the CDR3, the DNA is TGCGCCAGCAGTCCAACCGGGACAACGTATGGCTACACCTTC.

The chain recombines TRBV7-9 with TRBJ2-7; 7 bases map to TRBD1. Trimming removed 4 bases from V and 7 bases from J; junction bases left unmatched: 10. The CDR3 length is 14 residues. The germline V gene has CDR1 SEHNR and CDR2 FQNEAQ (reference sequence). The CDR3: CASSSDRDGPEQYF. CDR3 in DNA: TGTGCCAGCAGCTCCGACAGGGACGGACCTGAGCAGTACTTC.

Notes on this clonotype: One end of the junction is discordant with germline, which a read error may explain. The V call is TRBV7-7, the J call TRBJ2-5; D might be TRBD1 or TRBD2, each matching 5 bases. Germline CDR1 is SSHAT and CDR2 is FNYEAQ (reference sequence). CDR3 size: 15 residues. CDR3 DNA sequence: TGTGCTAGCAGCGCATCCGGGACCTCAGAAGAGACCCAGTACTTC. This sequence encodes CASSASGTSEETQYF.